The next 30 T cell receptor beta chains were all read from a single sample in a study of Graves' ophthalmopathy and Graves' hyperthyroidism. The TCR beta CDR3 regions underwent amplification from RNA transcripts. The first-round RT-PCR employed HTBI primers together with the Qiagen OneStep RT-PCR kit. A multiplex PCR was then performed as the second round. TCRdb fed the multiplex PCR reads into MiXCR, producing one record per CDR3 protein. The sample has 200,000 to 250,000 distinct CDR3 sequences, approximately 21% seen once; the top ten hold under 55%. The specimen was peripheral blood. These receptor sequences come from a woman between 50 and 59 years old with Graves' ophthalmopathy.

This clonotype was seen ten or more times. The chain uses TRBV24-1 and TRBJ2-2, with 9 bases aligning to TRBD2. Germline trimming cut 5 bases from V and 4 bases from J; bases unmatched to any gene: 22. Germline V gives CDR1 KGHDR, CDR2 SFDVKD. The CDR3 length is 21 residues. CDR3 sequence: CATSAKGTPSMREGLTGELFF. The DNA of the CDR3 is TGTGCCACCAGTGCCAAAGGGACACCCTCCATGCGGGAGGGTCTCACCGGGGAGCTGTTTTTT.

This clonotype was picked up many times. V gene TRBV5-1 combines with J gene TRBJ1-6; possibly TRBD1 for D (5 bases). Germline CDR1 is SGHRS and CDR2 is YFSETQ. CDR3 length: 17 residues. With 1 base removed from V and 3 bases from J, the gap between germline ends came to 14 bases. CDR3 sequence reads: CASSLIPRDSYNSPLHF. The CDR3 nucleotides are TGCGCCAGCAGCTTGATCCCACGAGACAGCTATAATTCACCCCTCCACTTT.

This clonotype was detected only a few times. The genes are TRBV5-1 and TRBJ2-7; 7 bases are shared with TRBD1. V was clipped by 5 bases and J by 6 bases; unmatched bases: 8. The CDR3 totals 13 residues. In germline, CDR1 is SGHRS, CDR2 YFSETQ. CDR3 bases: TGCGCCAGCAGACCAACAGGGGCCCGCGAGCAGTACTTC. Residues: CASRPTGAREQYF.

Ten or more counts support this clonotype. The chain has TRBV5-1 and TRBJ2-2; the D is unclear. Germline-derived CDR1 and CDR2 are SGHRS and YFSETQ. This CDR3 region has 15 residues. Trimming cost V 0 bases and J 0 bases, with 6 bases left between them. This CDR3 is CASSLDTANTGELFF. The CDR3 nucleotides are TGCGCCAGCAGCTTGGACACAGCGAACACCGGGGAGCTGTTTTTT.

Ten or more counts support this clonotype. The chain couples TRBV28 to TRBJ2-5, with D tentatively TRBD2 (5 bases). The CDR3 is made up of 14 amino acids. Trimming removed 6 bases at V and 5 bases at J, with 16 bases between. Germline V gives CDR1 MDHEN, CDR2 SYDVKM. The CDR3 bases are TGTGCCAGCAGCCCCACTAGGGTGGGTGAGACCCAGTACTTC. Translating gives CASSPTRVGETQYF.

This chain uses TRBV30 with TRBJ2-2; 7 nucleotides line up with TRBD2. The V and J ends lost 3 bases and 6 bases, in that order; junction bases with no gene match: 7. Per germline, CDR1 GTSNPN and CDR2 SVGIG (reference sequence). The CDR3 consists of 14 residues. The CDR3 protein is CAWRGRVSAGELFF. In DNA, the CDR3 is TGTGCCTGGAGGGGGAGGGTTTCTGCCGGGGAGCTGTTTTTT.

This clonotype was seen ten or more times. The CDR3 region is CASRGASSPNWPQHF. CDR3 DNA: TGTGCCAGTAGGGGGGCAAGTTCCCCTAACTGGCCCCAGCATTTT. The chain is built from TRBV19 and TRBJ1-5; D may be TRBD1 (6 bases). The CDR3 spans 15 residues. V was shortened by 6 bases and J by 9 bases, with 21 bases between the two germline ends. Germline V CDR1 and CDR2: LNHDA, SQIVND (reference sequence).

At least ten counts were recorded for this clonotype. The chain joins TRBV20-1 to TRBJ2-7; TRBD1 matches at 8 bases. V gave up 0 bases and J gave up 7 bases; unmatched junction bases: 17. Germline lookup yields CDR1 DFQATT and CDR2 SNEGSKA (reference sequence). The CDR3 extends over 17 amino acids. The chain's CDR3 is CSARDLGSTGARGEQYF. The DNA for the CDR3 is TGCAGTGCTAGAGATTTGGGTTCGACAGGGGCGAGGGGGGAGCAGTACTTC.

This chain joins TRBV27 and TRBJ2-5; D ambiguous. CDR1 and CDR2 (germline): MNHEY, SMNVEV (reference sequence). CDR3 length equals 11 residues. Trimming left V 8 bases short and J 2 bases short, with 6 bases between. The DNA for the CDR3 is TGTGCCAGCCAGGTACAAGAGACCCAGTACTTC. Encoded protein: CASQVQETQYF.

This clonotype has ten or more counts. The gene calls are TRBV30 and TRBJ2-2; D ambiguous. Trimming took off 0 bases at V and 3 bases at J, with 8 bases between the two ends. Per the germline V gene, CDR1 is GTSNPN and CDR2 is SVGIG (reference sequence). The CDR3 contains 14 residues. CDR3 protein: CAWSVEFYTGELFF. The CDR3 bases are TGTGCCTGGAGTGTAGAATTCTACACCGGGGAGCTGTTTTTT.

This clonotype was counted once. This chain joins TRBV27 and TRBJ1-1; D ambiguous. The V end was cut by 5 bases, the J end by 0 bases, with 4 bases between. The germline V gene encodes CDR1 MNHEY and CDR2 SMNVEV (reference sequence). There are 12 residues in the CDR3. The CDR3 region is CASSDLNTEAFF. As DNA, the CDR3 is TGTGCCAGCAGTGATTTGAACACTGAAGCTTTCTTT.

This clonotype was counted many times. For the CDR3, the DNA is TGTGCCAGCAAGCTAAGGAGCGCTGAAGCTTTCTTT. Its protein product is CASKLRSAEAFF. This sequence joins TRBV28 and TRBJ1-1; no clear D. Germline V gene lookup returns CDR1 MDHEN and CDR2 SYDVKM. This CDR3 has 12 amino acids. The ends were cut back, 7 bases at V and 6 bases at J, with 12 bases in the middle. Complete variable domain (other parts from reference TRBV28 and TRBJ1-1): DVKVTQSSRYLVKRTGEKVFLECVQDMDHENMFWYRQDPGLGLRLIYFSYDVKMKEKGDIPEGYSVSREKKERFSLILESASTNQTSMYLCASKLRSAEAFFGQGTRLTVV.

V usage is TRBV6-2 or TRBV6-3 and J usage is TRBJ1-5; unclear D gene. Trimming stripped 5 bases from V and 6 bases from J, with 11 bases between. This CDR3 region has 13 residues. Per germline, CDR1 MNHEY and CDR2 SVGEGT. The CDR3 here is CASSPSSIQPQHF. CDR3 bases: TGTGCCAGCAGTCCCTCATCTATTCAGCCCCAGCATTTT.

Many counts were recorded for this clonotype. V usage is TRBV20-1 and J usage is TRBJ1-3; the D gene is possibly TRBD1 (5 bases). The CDR3 runs 16 residues. Germline CDR1 is DFQATT and CDR2 is SNEGSKA (reference sequence). V shed 6 bases and J shed 0 bases, with 18 bases lying between them. The CDR3 protein is CSALRDGFLSGNTIYF. The CDR3 DNA follows: TGCAGTGCCCTCCGGGACGGTTTCCTCTCTGGAAACACCATATATTTT.

In this sample, this clonotype turned up a few times. A much larger clone lies one base from this, so it may be a read error. The rearrangement uses TRBV11-1 and TRBJ2-5, with 8 bases that match TRBD1. The CDR3 runs to 14 residues. Germline-derived CDR1 and CDR2 are SGHAT and FQDESV (reference sequence). CDR3 region: CAGSKGQAQETQYF. As DNA, the CDR3 is TGTGCCGGCAGCAAGGGACAGGCGCAAGAGACCCAGTACTTC.

In this sample, this clonotype turned up many times. The chain couples TRBV27 to TRBJ1-1; the match to TRBD1 covers 8 bases. CDR3 length equals 15 residues. The J segment lost 2 bases and the V segment lost 8 bases, leaving 10 bases of the junction unmatched. Germline values: CDR1 MNHEY, CDR2 SMNVEV (reference sequence). Here the CDR3 DNA reads TGTGCCAGCTCCAGAAGAGGACAGGGAAACACTGAAGCTTTCTTT. Translated, it gives CASSRRGQGNTEAFF.

This clonotype was found many times. V and J are TRBV6-5 and TRBJ1-1; no clear D gene. V dropped 6 bases and J dropped 0 bases, with 11 bases sitting between them. Germline V gene data show CDR1 as MNHEY and CDR2 as SVGAGI. The CDR3 spans 14 residues. The CDR3: CASRGGTLNTEAFF. The CDR3 nucleotides read TGTGCCAGCAGAGGAGGCACATTGAACACTGAAGCTTTCTTT.

V gene TRBV6-2 or TRBV6-3 combines with J gene TRBJ2-5; 8 nucleotides align to TRBD1. J lost 1 base, V lost 2 bases, and 6 bases had no gene match. The CDR3 extends over 16 amino acids. Per the germline V gene, CDR1 is MNHEY and CDR2 is SVGEGT. CDR3 sequence (DNA): TGTGCCAGCAGTTACGGGGGACAGGCTCCCCAAGAGACCCAGTACTTC. It translates to CASSYGGQAPQETQYF.

This clonotype was seen many times. The V and J genes are TRBV7-9 and TRBJ2-5, with 10 bases that match TRBD1. The CDR3 has 16 residues. Per the germline V gene, CDR1 is SEHNR and CDR2 is FQNEAQ (reference sequence). V shed 7 bases and J 2 bases; nucleotides not matched to a gene: 10. The CDR3 protein is CASTAGQGIGQETQYF. As DNA, the CDR3 is TGTGCCAGCACCGCGGGACAGGGGATTGGGCAAGAGACCCAGTACTTC.

Concerning this clonotype itself: A much more abundant neighbour one base away suggests this may be a read error. The chain combines TRBV20-1 with TRBJ2-7; 14 bases map to TRBD2. The J segment lost 4 bases and the V segment lost 5 bases, leaving 13 bases of the junction unmatched. The CDR3 has 17 residues. The germline CDR1 and CDR2 sequences are DFQATT and SNEGSKA (reference sequence). The CDR3 DNA sequence: TGCAGTGCTTATATGGGACTAGCGGGAGCTATGGGATACGAGCAGTACTTC. It encodes CSAYMGLAGAMGYEQYF.

Ten or more counts support this clonotype. The chain is built from TRBV30 and TRBJ2-7; D remains ambiguous. Germline V gene data show CDR1 as GTSNPN and CDR2 as SVGIG (reference sequence). The CDR3 is made up of 14 amino acids. Trimming took 0 bases from V and 7 from J, leaving 16 bases between them. As DNA, the CDR3 is TGTGCCTGGAGTGTATCACAGACCCCGCGTGAGCAGTACTTC. As protein: CAWSVSQTPREQYF.

The CDR3 protein is CASSRTSGDREQYF. As DNA, the CDR3 is TGTGCCAGCAGCCGGACTAGCGGTGATCGGGAGCAGTACTTC. The V and J genes are TRBV3-1 and TRBJ2-7, with 10 nucleotides matching TRBD2. The CDR3 spans 14 residues. V was clipped by 4 bases and J by 7 bases; unmatched bases: 7. Germline CDR1 and CDR2: LGHDT and YNNKEL (reference sequence).

This clonotype was seen more than once but under ten times. The DNA of the CDR3 is TGCGCCAGCAGCCCCAGGGACAGGGGGCCTAGCTATGGCTACACCTTC. Translating gives CASSPRDRGPSYGYTF. This rearrangement joins TRBV4-1 to TRBJ1-2; 12 bases match TRBD1. The V gene's germline CDR1 is MGHRA and CDR2 YSYEKL. J gave up 4 bases and V 4 bases, and 7 bases lay outside the gene matches. The CDR3 length is 16 residues.

In this sample, this clonotype turned up many times. CDR3 in amino acids: CASTHTGAGELFF. CDR3 sequence (DNA): TGTGCCAGCACCCATACGGGGGCCGGGGAGCTGTTTTTT. This chain connects TRBV11-3 to TRBJ2-2; D might be TRBD2 (6 bases). CDR1 and CDR2 (germline): SGHNT, YENEEA. CDR3 size: 13 residues. The germline V and J ends were trimmed by 7 bases and 6 bases, with 12 bases remaining between them.

Notes on this clonotype: At one end the junction does not follow the germline gene, possibly because of a read error. J is TRBJ2-5 and V is TRBV2; D uncertain. From germline, CDR1 is SNHLY and CDR2 FYNNEI. The CDR3 runs to 15 residues. CDR3 region: CASSCAQIQQETQYF. The CDR3 nucleotides read TGTGCCAGCAGCTGTGCTCAAATCCAACAAGAGACTCAGTACTTC. Full variable domain (remainder filled in from reference TRBV2 and TRBJ2-5): EPEVTQTPSHQVTQMGQEVILRCVPISNHLYFYWYRQILGQKVEFLVSFYNNEISEKSEIFDDQFSVERPDGSNFTLKIRSTKLEDSAMYFCASSCAQIQQETQYFGPGTRLLVL.

The chain has TRBV12-3 or TRBV12-4 and TRBJ1-1; a possible D gene is TRBD1 (5 bases). Trimming removed 4 bases at V and 5 bases at J, with 14 bases between. The CDR3 is 14 residues long. This CDR3 reads CASSSGRDSTEAFF. The CDR3 DNA reads TGTGCCAGCAGTTCAGGCAGGGATAGTACTGAAGCTTTCTTT.

This clonotype appeared many times. The chain has TRBV20-1 and TRBJ1-5; the D is unclear. Germline CDR1 reads DFQATT; CDR2 reads SNEGSKA (reference sequence). The CDR3 loop spans 12 amino acids. V was shortened by 3 bases and J by 3 bases, with 6 bases between the two germline ends. The CDR3 DNA reads as TGCAGTGCTAGCTGGGACAATCAGCCCCAGCATTTT. It codes for CSASWDNQPQHF.

This clonotype was recorded a few times. The rearrangement uses TRBV12-3 or TRBV12-4 and TRBJ2-6; 7 positions match TRBD1. V dropped 6 bases and J dropped 0; count of bases not matched to a gene: 11. The CDR3 loop spans 18 amino acids. CDR3 DNA: TGTGCCAGCAGCTTTGCCCCGGGACAGAACTCTGGGGCCAACGTCCTGACTTTC. Amino acid sequence: CASSFAPGQNSGANVLTF.

The rearrangement uses TRBV19 and TRBJ1-2, with D unresolved. The CDR3 runs to 15 residues. The germline CDR1 and CDR2 sequences are LNHDA and SQIVND (reference sequence). V was cut by 11 bases and J by 0 bases, with 19 bases left in between. The CDR3 sequence: CASTFQLGANYGYTF. DNA of the CDR3: TGTGCCTCAACTTTCCAGCTCGGAGCTAACTATGGCTACACCTTC.

This clonotype was counted only a few times. The rearrangement joins TRBV5-5 to TRBJ1-2; 9 nucleotides line up with TRBD1. V trimming: 4 bases; J trimming: 8 bases; junction bases outside the gene matches: 9. Per germline, CDR1 SGHKS and CDR2 YYEKEE (reference sequence). The CDR3 extends over 14 amino acids. CDR3 region: CASSVGQGLRGYTF. CDR3 nucleotides: TGTGCCAGCAGCGTAGGACAGGGGTTGAGAGGCTACACCTTC. Drawing the rest from reference TRBV5-5 and TRBJ1-2, the complete variable domain is DAGVTQSPTHLIKTRGQQVTLRCSPISGHKSVSWYQQVLGQGPQFIFQYYEKEERGRGNFPDRFSARQFPNYSSELNVNALLLGDSALYLCASSVGQGLRGYTFGSGTRLTVV.